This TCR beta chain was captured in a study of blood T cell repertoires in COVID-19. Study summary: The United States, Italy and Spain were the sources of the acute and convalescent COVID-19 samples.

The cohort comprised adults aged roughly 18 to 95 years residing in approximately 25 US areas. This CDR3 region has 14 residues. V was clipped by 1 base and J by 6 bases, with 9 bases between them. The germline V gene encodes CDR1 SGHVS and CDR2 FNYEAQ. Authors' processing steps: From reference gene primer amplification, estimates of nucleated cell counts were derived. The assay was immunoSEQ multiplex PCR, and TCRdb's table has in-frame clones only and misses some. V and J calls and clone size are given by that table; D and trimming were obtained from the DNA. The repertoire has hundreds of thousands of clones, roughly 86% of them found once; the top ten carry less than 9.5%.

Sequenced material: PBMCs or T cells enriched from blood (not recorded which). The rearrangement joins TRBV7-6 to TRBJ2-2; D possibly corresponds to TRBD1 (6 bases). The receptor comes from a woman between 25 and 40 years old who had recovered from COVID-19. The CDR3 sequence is CASSLVSGAGELFF. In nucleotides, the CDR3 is TGTGCCAGCAGCTTAGTTTCAGGGGCCGGGGAGCTGTTTTTT.